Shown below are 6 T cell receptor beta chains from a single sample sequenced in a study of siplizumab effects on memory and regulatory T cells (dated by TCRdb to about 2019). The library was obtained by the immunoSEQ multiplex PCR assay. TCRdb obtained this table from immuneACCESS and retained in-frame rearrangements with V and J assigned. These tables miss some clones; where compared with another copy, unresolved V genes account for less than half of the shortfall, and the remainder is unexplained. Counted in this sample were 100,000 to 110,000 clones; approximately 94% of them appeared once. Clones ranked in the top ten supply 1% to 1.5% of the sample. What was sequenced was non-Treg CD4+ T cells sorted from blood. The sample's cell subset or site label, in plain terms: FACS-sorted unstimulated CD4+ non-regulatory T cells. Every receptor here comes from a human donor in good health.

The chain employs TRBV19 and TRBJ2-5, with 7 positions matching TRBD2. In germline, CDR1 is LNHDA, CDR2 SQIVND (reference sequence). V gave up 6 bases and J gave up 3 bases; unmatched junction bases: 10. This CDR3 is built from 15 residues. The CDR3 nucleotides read TGTGCCAGTAGGGGTCTAGCGGCCCTCAAAGAGACCCAGTACTTC. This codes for CASRGLAALKETQYF.

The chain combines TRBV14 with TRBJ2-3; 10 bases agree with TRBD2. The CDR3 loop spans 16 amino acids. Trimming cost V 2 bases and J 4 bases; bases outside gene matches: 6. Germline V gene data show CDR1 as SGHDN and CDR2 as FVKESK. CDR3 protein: CASSQLVAGGADTQYF. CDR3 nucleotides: TGTGCCAGCAGCCAATTGGTAGCGGGAGGTGCAGATACGCAGTATTTT.

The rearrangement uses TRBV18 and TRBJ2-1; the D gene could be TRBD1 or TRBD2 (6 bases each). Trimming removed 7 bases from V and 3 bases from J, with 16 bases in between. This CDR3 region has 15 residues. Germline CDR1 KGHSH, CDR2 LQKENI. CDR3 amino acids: CASFAEGGRYNEQFF. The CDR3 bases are TGTGCCAGCTTCGCTGAGGGGGGCCGCTACAATGAGCAGTTCTTC. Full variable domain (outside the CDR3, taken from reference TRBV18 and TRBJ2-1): NAGVMQNPRHLVRRRGQEARLRCSPMKGHSHVYWYRQLPEEGLKFMVYLQKENIIDESGMPKERFSAEFPKEGPSILRIQQVVRGDSAAYFCASFAEGGRYNEQFFGPGTRLTVL.

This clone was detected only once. The CDR3 bases are TGTGCCAGCACCAGAGGACAAGAGACCCAGTACTTC. It is translated as CASTRGQETQYF. V is TRBV7-9 and J is TRBJ2-5; D remains ambiguous. From germline, CDR1 is SEHNR and CDR2 FQNEAQ (reference sequence). Trimming took off 7 bases at V and 2 bases at J, with 8 bases between the two ends. This CDR3 region has 12 residues.

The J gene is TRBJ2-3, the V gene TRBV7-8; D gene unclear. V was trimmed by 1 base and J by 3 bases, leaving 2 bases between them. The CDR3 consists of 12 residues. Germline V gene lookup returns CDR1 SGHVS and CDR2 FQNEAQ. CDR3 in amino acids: CASSLGTDTQYF. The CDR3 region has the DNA TGTGCCAGCAGCTTAGGAACAGATACGCAGTATTTT.

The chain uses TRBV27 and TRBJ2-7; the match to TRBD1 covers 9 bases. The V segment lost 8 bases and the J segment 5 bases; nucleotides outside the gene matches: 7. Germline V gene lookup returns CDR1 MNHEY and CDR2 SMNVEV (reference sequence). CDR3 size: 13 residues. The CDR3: CASRDRVIDEQYF. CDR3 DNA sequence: TGTGCCAGCCGGGACAGGGTCATCGACGAGCAGTACTTC.